This T cell receptor (beta chain) was identified in a study of cytomegalovirus exposure and HLA in healthy donors. CDR1 SGHRS and CDR2 YFSETQ come from the germline V gene. The CDR3 covers 15 residues. V was clipped by 0 bases and J by 2 bases; unmatched bases: 2. PCR employed 60 Vbeta and 13 Jbeta primers. Assay used: immunoSEQ multiplex PCR; TCRdb lists only in-frame clones, some missing. The data show around 250,000 clones, 75% to 85% seen once. The chain joins TRBV5-1 to TRBJ2-7; 10 bases agree with TRBD2. The sequenced sample consisted of PBMCs. The sequence came from an older woman in good health and CMV-seropositive. This CDR3 is CASSLGAGGPYEQYF. The CDR3 nucleotides read TGCGCCAGCAGCTTGGGAGCGGGAGGGCCCTACGAGCAGTACTTC.